This T cell receptor (beta chain) was identified during a study of early T cells in non-severe SARS-CoV-2 infection. From the 5' RACE reads, TCRdb called clonotypes with MiXCR, one entry per CDR3 protein. The table lists about 94,000 distinct CDR3 sequences, approximately 13% of them singletons. From germline, CDR1 is MDHEN and CDR2 SYDVKM. The CDR3 totals 15 residues. The J segment lost 5 bases and the V segment lost 3 bases, leaving 5 bases of the junction unmatched. The rearrangement joins TRBV28 to TRBJ1-5, with 9 nucleotides matching TRBD1. The clonotype was recovered from an adult who was a healthcare worker with PCR-confirmed SARS-CoV-2 infection or an uninfected control (not recorded which). Sequencing input: whole blood. The CDR3 here is CASSFWGQGHQPQHF. The CDR3 DNA is TGTGCCAGCAGTTTTTGGGGACAGGGTCATCAGCCCCAGCATTTT.